This T cell receptor beta chain derives from a study of blood T cell repertoires in COVID-19. Study-wide context: The United States, Italy and Spain were the sources of the acute and convalescent COVID-19 samples. PBMCs, B-cell-depleted T cells, or T cells were the source of the cDNA or gDNA that made up the material.

Per the authors' pipeline: Cell counts per sample came from amplifying reference gene primers. Using immunoSEQ multiplex PCR, the repertoire was profiled, and TCRdb retains in-frame clones only, with some absent. V, J and clone size are taken as reported in that table, and D and trimming were inferred from the DNA itself. The sample has about 140,000 clones, roughly 90% seen once. V was pared by 0 bases and J by 7 bases, with 13 bases between. This CDR3 region has 14 residues. From germline, CDR1 is SGDLS and CDR2 YYNGEE. The rearrangement uses TRBV9 and TRBJ1-2; D unclear. The sample consisted of peripheral blood. This receptor was taken from a woman aged 45-65 years with acute or convalescent COVID-19. For the CDR3, the DNA is TGTGCCAGCAGCGTAGATGAGGTCCCCCGTGGCTACACCTTC. Translated, it gives CASSVDEVPRGYTF.